This TCR beta chain was observed in a study of blood T cell repertoires in COVID-19. Under the authors' procedure: Estimation of nucleated cell counts was performed using reference gene primer amplification. Assay used: immunoSEQ multiplex PCR; TCRdb lists only in-frame clones, some missing. V and J calls and clone size follow that table, whereas D and trimming were derived from the DNA. The data show 400,000 to 450,000 clones, around 88% seen once. Germline loops: CDR1 PRHDT, CDR2 FYEKMQ (reference sequence). V was pared by 5 bases and J by 6 bases, with 13 bases of the junction left unmatched. The CDR3 sequence is 16 residues long.

This receptor was taken from a woman aged 50 to 65 with COVID-19, enrolled during active disease. The specimen was peripheral blood. The J gene is TRBJ2-1, the V gene TRBV13; 7 bases agree with TRBD2. The CDR3 region is CASSHNSGSTANEQFF. CDR3 nucleotides: TGTGCCAGCAGCCATAATAGCGGGTCTACCGCCAATGAGCAGTTCTTC.